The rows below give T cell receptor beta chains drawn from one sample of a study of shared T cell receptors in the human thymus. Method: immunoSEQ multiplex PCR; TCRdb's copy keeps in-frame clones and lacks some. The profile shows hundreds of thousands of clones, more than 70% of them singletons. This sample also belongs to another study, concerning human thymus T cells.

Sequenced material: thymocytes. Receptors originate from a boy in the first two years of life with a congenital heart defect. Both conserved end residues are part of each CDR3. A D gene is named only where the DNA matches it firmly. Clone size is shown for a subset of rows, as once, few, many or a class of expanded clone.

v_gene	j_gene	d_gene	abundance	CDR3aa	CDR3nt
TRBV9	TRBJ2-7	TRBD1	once	CASSIGQVDYEQYF	TGTGCCAGCAGCATCGGACAGGTTGACTACGAGCAGTACTTC
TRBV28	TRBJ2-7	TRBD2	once	CASSFSGAREGEQYF	TGTGCCAGCAGTTTCTCAGGGGCACGGGAGGGCGAGCAGTACTTC
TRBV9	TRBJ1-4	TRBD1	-	CASSLLDRENEKLFF	TGTGCCAGCAGCCTACTGGACAGGGAGAATGAAAAACTGTTTTTT
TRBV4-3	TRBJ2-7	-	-	CASSQEASYEQYF	TGCGCCAGCAGCCAAGAGGCCTCCTACGAGCAGTACTTC
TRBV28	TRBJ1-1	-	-	CASSLPPSQGANTEAFF	TGTGCCAGCAGTTTACCTCCCTCACAGGGTGCGAACACTGAAGCTTTCTTT
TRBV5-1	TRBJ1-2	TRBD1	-	CASVGQKGGYTF	TGCGCCAGCGTGGGACAGAAGGGAGGCTACACCTTC
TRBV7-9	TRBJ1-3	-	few	CASSISGNTIYF	TGTGCCAGCAGTATCTCTGGAAACACCATATATTTT
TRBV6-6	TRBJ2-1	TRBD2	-	CASSYSGRGNEQFF	TGTGCCAGCAGTTATAGCGGGAGGGGGAATGAGCAGTTCTTC
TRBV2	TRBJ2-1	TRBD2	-	CASSAQRGGSYNEQFF	TGTGCCAGCAGTGCACAGCGGGGGGGGTCCTACAATGAGCAGTTCTTC
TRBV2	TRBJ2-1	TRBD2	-	CASSETRLADSYNEQFF	TGTGCCAGCAGTGAAACCCGACTAGCGGACTCCTACAATGAGCAGTTCTTC